The rows below give T cell receptor beta chains drawn from one sample of a study of CD8 T cells in ankylosing spondylitis. TCRdb passed the 5' RACE reads through MiXCR, listing each CDR3 protein once. The repertoire includes under 450,000 distinct CDR3 sequences, approximately 17% of them detected once, and about 0.94% sits in the top ten. Sequencing was carried out using blood, either unsorted or a sorted T cell fraction (not recorded which). The origin of the receptors is a male donor with ankylosing spondylitis. The CDR3 runs from the conserved cysteine through the conserved F or W. Each record gives: D gene, V gene, J gene, clone size, CDR3 protein, CDR3 DNA. The D gene is left open where the match is weak. Clone sizes are given selectively: once, few, many, or a class where the clone is expanded.

D: NA
V: TRBV12-3/TRBV12-4
J: TRBJ1-3
size: NA
CDR3: CAIGSTSSGNTIYF
DNA: TGTGCCATAGGTAGCACCAGCTCTGGAAACACCATATATTTT

D: TRBD1
V: TRBV5-1
J: TRBJ1-3
size: NA
CDR3: CASSRTGDGNTIYF
DNA: TGCGCCAGCAGCCGGACAGGTGATGGAAACACCATATATTTT

D: NA
V: TRBV6-2/TRBV6-3
J: TRBJ2-3
size: NA
CDR3: CASSYYTSTDTQYF
DNA: TGTGCCAGCAGTTACTATACTAGCACAGATACGCAGTATTTT

D: TRBD2
V: TRBV12-3/TRBV12-4
J: TRBJ2-2
size: many
CDR3: CASSLGTSGRTGELFF
DNA: TGTGCCAGCAGTTTAGGGACTAGCGGGAGAACCGGGGAGCTGTTTTTT

D: NA
V: TRBV5-1
J: TRBJ2-5
size: few
CDR3: CASSVNQETQYF
DNA: TGCGCCAGCAGCGTAAACCAAGAGACCCAGTACTTC

D: TRBD2
V: TRBV20-1
J: TRBJ2-1
size: few
CDR3: CSAGGRRDNEQFF
DNA: TGCAGTGCTGGCGGGAGGAGAGACAATGAGCAGTTCTTC

D: NA
V: TRBV11-1
J: TRBJ2-1
size: few
CDR3: CASSLWGHLDKIYNEQFF
DNA: TGTGCCAGCAGCTTATGGGGCCACCTAGACAAGATCTACAATGAGCAGTTCTTC

D: TRBD1
V: TRBV20-1
J: TRBJ2-5
size: NA
CDR3: CSADGQGLRETQYF
DNA: TGCAGTGCGGATGGACAGGGGTTGCGTGAGACCCAGTACTTC

D: TRBD1
V: TRBV28
J: TRBJ1-5
size: NA
CDR3: CASSSSGRGRSNQPQHF
DNA: TGTGCCAGCAGCTCTTCCGGCAGGGGGCGTAGCAATCAGCCCCAGCATTTT

D: TRBD2
V: TRBV20-1
J: TRBJ2-1
size: many
CDR3: CSATPSGGRNEQFF
DNA: TGCAGTGCTACCCCTAGCGGTGGGAGGAATGAGCAGTTCTTC

D: NA
V: TRBV20-1
J: TRBJ2-7
size: few
CDR3: CSARGANRGFSSYEQYF
DNA: TGCAGTGCTAGAGGAGCAAATCGCGGGTTTAGCTCCTACGAGCAGTACTTC

D: NA
V: TRBV10-3
J: TRBJ2-1
size: NA
CDR3: CAIQGPEDEQFF
DNA: TGTGCCATCCAGGGTCCGGAGGATGAGCAGTTCTTC

D: NA
V: TRBV3-1
J: TRBJ2-5
size: many
CDR3: CASSQIEKTQYF
DNA: TGTGCCAGCAGCCAAATCGAAAAGACCCAGTACTTC

D: NA
V: TRBV20-1
J: TRBJ2-1
size: few
CDR3: CSARVVEGSSYNEQFF
DNA: TGCAGTGCTAGAGTGGTGGAGGGGAGCTCCTACAATGAGCAGTTCTTC

D: NA
V: TRBV18
J: TRBJ1-1
size: NA
CDR3: CASSPTEVARTEAFF
DNA: TGTGCCAGCTCACCGACGGAGGTGGCGCGGACTGAAGCTTTCTTT

D: NA
V: TRBV12-3/TRBV12-4
J: TRBJ2-2
size: NA
CDR3: CASRETEANTGELFF
DNA: TGTGCCAGCCGAGAGACAGAAGCGAACACCGGGGAGCTGTTTTTT

D: NA
V: TRBV12-3/TRBV12-4
J: TRBJ1-5
size: few
CDR3: CASSLAQGNQPQHF
DNA: TGTGCCAGCAGTTTGGCGCAGGGCAATCAGCCCCAGCATTTT

D: TRBD2
V: TRBV29-1
J: TRBJ2-3
size: many
CDR3: CSVGERERTDTQYF
DNA: TGCAGCGTTGGGGAGCGGGAGCGGACAGATACGCAGTATTTT

D: TRBD1
V: TRBV20-1
J: TRBJ1-2
size: few
CDR3: CSAKGETGEYGYTF
DNA: TGCAGTGCAAAGGGGGAGACAGGGGAATATGGCTACACCTTC

D: NA
V: TRBV20-1
J: TRBJ2-1
size: few
CDR3: CSAHPGSSYNEQFF
DNA: TGCAGTGCACATCCGGGGAGCTCCTACAATGAGCAGTTCTTC

D: TRBD2
V: TRBV20-1
J: TRBJ2-1
size: NA
CDR3: CSAPRTSGLMSSYNEQFF
DNA: TGCAGTGCGCCGAGGACTAGCGGATTAATGAGCTCCTACAATGAGCAGTTCTTC

D: TRBD1
V: TRBV10-3
J: TRBJ1-5
size: many
CDR3: CAISESTGNNQPQHF
DNA: TGTGCCATCAGTGAGTCGACAGGGAACAATCAGCCCCAGCATTTT

D: NA
V: TRBV12-3/TRBV12-4
J: TRBJ1-5
size: many
CDR3: CASSAGQPQHF
DNA: TGTGCCAGCAGTGCGGGACAGCCCCAGCATTTT

D: TRBD1
V: TRBV6-5
J: TRBJ2-3
size: few
CDR3: CASSYTGAGDTQYF
DNA: TGTGCCAGCAGTTACACAGGGGCAGGAGATACGCAGTATTTT

D: NA
V: TRBV7-2
J: TRBJ2-7
size: NA
CDR3: CASIPTGRYEQYF
DNA: TGTGCCAGCATCCCGACAGGGAGGTACGAGCAGTACTTC

D: NA
V: TRBV7-3
J: TRBJ1-2
size: NA
CDR3: CASSSTPGPSGGYTF
DNA: TGTGCCAGCAGCTCAACGCCGGGACCGAGTGGAGGCTACACCTTC

D: NA
V: TRBV7-2
J: TRBJ2-1
size: NA
CDR3: CASSPPWGGHPGEQFF
DNA: TGTGCCAGCAGCCCACCCTGGGGGGGCCATCCTGGGGAGCAGTTCTTC

D: NA
V: TRBV28
J: TRBJ2-7
size: few
CDR3: CASSFPSVSKLSSYEQYF
DNA: TGTGCCAGCAGTTTCCCCTCTGTTAGTAAATTGAGCTCCTACGAGCAGTACTTC

D: NA
V: TRBV20-1
J: TRBJ2-1
size: few
CDR3: CSARDSEGQSSYNEQFF
DNA: TGCAGTGCTAGAGATTCGGAGGGCCAGAGCTCCTACAATGAGCAGTTCTTC

D: NA
V: TRBV6-6
J: TRBJ2-1
size: many
CDR3: CASRRPGGNEQFF
DNA: TGTGCCAGCAGACGTCCAGGTGGCAATGAGCAGTTCTTC

D: TRBD1
V: TRBV7-2
J: TRBJ1-1
size: NA
CDR3: CASSVPGGNTEAFF
DNA: TGTGCCAGCAGCGTCCCAGGGGGGAACACTGAAGCTTTCTTT

D: NA
V: TRBV28
J: TRBJ2-7
size: NA
CDR3: CASSLPRVIASEQYF
DNA: TGTGCCAGCAGTTTACCCAGGGTAATAGCCTCCGAGCAGTACTTC

D: NA
V: TRBV20-1
J: TRBJ2-7
size: few
CDR3: CSARDTGAYEQYF
DNA: TGCAGTGCTAGAGACACAGGTGCCTACGAGCAGTACTTC

D: NA
V: TRBV5-1
J: TRBJ1-4
size: few
CDR3: CASRRIPNEKLFF
DNA: TGCGCCAGCAGAAGGATACCTAATGAAAAACTGTTTTTT

D: TRBD1
V: TRBV11-2
J: TRBJ2-2
size: few
CDR3: CASSGDRATGELFF
DNA: TGTGCCAGCAGCGGGGACAGGGCCACCGGGGAGCTGTTTTTT

D: NA
V: TRBV19
J: TRBJ1-2
size: few
CDR3: CASSIQQANGYTF
DNA: TGTGCCAGTAGTATTCAACAAGCGAATGGCTACACCTTC

D: TRBD1
V: TRBV7-9
J: TRBJ2-2
size: NA
CDR3: CASSLGQGRNTGELFF
DNA: TGTGCCAGCAGCTTAGGACAGGGACGGAACACCGGGGAGCTGTTTTTT

D: TRBD1
V: TRBV2
J: TRBJ2-7
size: NA
CDR3: CASNLRQGGEQYF
DNA: TGTGCCAGCAACCTTAGACAGGGCGGCGAGCAGTACTTC

D: NA
V: TRBV28
J: TRBJ1-6
size: few
CDR3: CASRGLSSYNSPLHF
DNA: TGTGCCAGCAGGGGCCTGAGCTCCTATAATTCACCCCTCCACTTT

D: TRBD1
V: TRBV12-3/TRBV12-4
J: TRBJ1-1
size: NA
CDR3: CASIKDRVNTEAFF
DNA: TGTGCCAGCATCAAAGACAGGGTGAACACTGAAGCTTTCTTT

D: TRBD2
V: TRBV6-6
J: TRBJ2-3
size: NA
CDR3: CASRSGGAGPQYF
DNA: TGTGCCAGCAGGTCCGGGGGGGCAGGTCCGCAGTATTTT

D: NA
V: TRBV27
J: TRBJ2-2
size: NA
CDR3: CASSSWPWGRGTGELFF
DNA: TGTGCCAGCAGTTCCTGGCCCTGGGGAAGGGGCACCGGGGAGCTGTTTTTT

D: NA
V: TRBV6-5
J: TRBJ1-2
size: few
CDR3: CASSNEGGYTF
DNA: TGTGCCAGCAGCAATGAGGGTGGCTACACCTTC

D: TRBD1
V: TRBV30
J: TRBJ1-5
size: few
CDR3: CAWSMTTGASQPQHF
DNA: TGTGCCTGGAGTATGACGACAGGGGCTAGTCAGCCCCAGCATTTT

D: NA
V: TRBV20-1
J: TRBJ2-1
size: few
CDR3: CSARERGQYNEQFF
DNA: TGCAGTGCTAGAGAGAGAGGCCAATACAATGAGCAGTTCTTC

D: TRBD2
V: TRBV5-4
J: TRBJ2-7
size: NA
CDR3: CASSLGLGLAGRALEQYF
DNA: TGTGCCAGCTCCCTGGGCCTTGGACTAGCGGGAAGGGCTCTCGAGCAGTACTTC

D: TRBD2
V: TRBV7-6
J: TRBJ2-7
size: NA
CDR3: CASSLSGLAGGTGEQYF
DNA: TGTGCCAGCAGCTTAAGTGGTTTAGCGGGGGGGACCGGCGAGCAGTACTTC

D: NA
V: TRBV3-1
J: TRBJ2-7
size: NA
CDR3: CASSQNGGGEQYF
DNA: TGTGCCAGCAGCCAAAATGGCGGTGGCGAGCAGTACTTC

D: NA
V: TRBV3-1
J: TRBJ1-2
size: NA
CDR3: CASSRGDSDYGYTF
DNA: TGTGCCAGCAGCCGAGGGGACTCGGACTATGGCTACACCTTC

D: NA
V: TRBV20-1
J: TRBJ2-2
size: few
CDR3: CSARRVANTGELFF
DNA: TGCAGTGCGAGACGCGTCGCGAACACCGGGGAGCTGTTTTTT

D: NA
V: TRBV29-1
J: TRBJ1-1
size: many
CDR3: CSVEGDKDTEAFF
DNA: TGCAGCGTTGAAGGAGACAAGGACACTGAAGCTTTCTTT

D: NA
V: TRBV7-9
J: TRBJ2-7
size: few
CDR3: CASSLDPTSSYEQYF
DNA: TGTGCCAGCAGCTTAGACCCCACGAGCTCCTACGAGCAGTACTTC

D: NA
V: TRBV5-1
J: TRBJ1-3
size: many
CDR3: CASSSGSGNTIYF
DNA: TGCGCCAGCAGTTCCGGGTCTGGAAACACCATATATTTT

D: NA
V: TRBV11-1
J: TRBJ2-5
size: few
CDR3: CASSPRTYQETQYF
DNA: TGTGCCAGCAGCCCGCGAACCTATCAAGAGACCCAGTACTTC

D: NA
V: TRBV7-2
J: TRBJ2-1
size: NA
CDR3: CASSLAPGVGQFF
DNA: TGTGCCAGCAGCTTAGCGCCTGGAGTCGGGCAGTTCTTC

D: NA
V: TRBV20-1
J: TRBJ1-5
size: few
CDR3: CSARESLNQPQHF
DNA: TGCAGTGCTAGAGAGAGTCTTAATCAGCCCCAGCATTTT

D: TRBD1
V: TRBV29-1
J: TRBJ2-7
size: few
CDR3: CSVDGTGGVNEQYF
DNA: TGCAGCGTTGACGGGACAGGAGGGGTCAACGAGCAGTACTTC

D: TRBD1
V: TRBV28
J: TRBJ1-4
size: few
CDR3: CASSSTGANEKLFF
DNA: TGTGCCAGCAGCTCAACAGGGGCTAATGAAAAACTGTTTTTT

D: NA
V: TRBV2
J: TRBJ1-5
size: NA
CDR3: CASRTGASNQPQHF
DNA: TGTGCCAGCAGAACGGGGGCGAGCAATCAGCCCCAGCATTTT